This TCR beta chain originates from a study of cytomegalovirus exposure and HLA in healthy donors. 60 Vbeta and 13 Jbeta primers were used in PCR. Sequencing used immunoSEQ multiplex PCR; TCRdb keeps in-frame clones, though not all of them. Counted here are some 180,000 clones, 75% to 85% occurring once; the ten biggest clones make up 1.5% to 2%. Germline CDR1 is LNHDA and CDR2 is SQIVND (reference sequence). The CDR3 contains 15 residues. J gave up 1 base and V 4 bases, and 2 bases lay outside the gene matches. The rearrangement uses TRBV19 and TRBJ2-5, with 11 bases aligning to TRBD2. This receptor was taken from a man aged 18 to 35 in good health and CMV-seronegative. The specimen sequenced was PBMCs. Here the CDR3 DNA reads TGTGCCAGTAGTACTAGCGGGGGGTCCCAAGAGACCCAGTACTTC. This encodes CASSTSGGSQETQYF.